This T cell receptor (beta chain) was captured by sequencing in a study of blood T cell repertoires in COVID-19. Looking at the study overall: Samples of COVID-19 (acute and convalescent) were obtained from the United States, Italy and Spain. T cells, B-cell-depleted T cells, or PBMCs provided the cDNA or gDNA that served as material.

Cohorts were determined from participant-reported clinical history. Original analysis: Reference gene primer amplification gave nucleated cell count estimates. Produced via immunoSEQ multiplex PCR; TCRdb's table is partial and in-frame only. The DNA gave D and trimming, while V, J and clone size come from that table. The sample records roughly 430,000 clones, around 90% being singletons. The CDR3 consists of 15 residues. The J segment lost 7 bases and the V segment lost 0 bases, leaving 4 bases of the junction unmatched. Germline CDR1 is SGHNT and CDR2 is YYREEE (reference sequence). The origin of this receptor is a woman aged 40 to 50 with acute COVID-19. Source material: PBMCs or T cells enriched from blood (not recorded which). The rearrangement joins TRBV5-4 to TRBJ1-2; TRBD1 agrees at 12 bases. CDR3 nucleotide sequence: TGTGCCAGCAGCTTGGTGGGACAGGGGGCATTTGGCTACACCTTC. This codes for CASSLVGQGAFGYTF.